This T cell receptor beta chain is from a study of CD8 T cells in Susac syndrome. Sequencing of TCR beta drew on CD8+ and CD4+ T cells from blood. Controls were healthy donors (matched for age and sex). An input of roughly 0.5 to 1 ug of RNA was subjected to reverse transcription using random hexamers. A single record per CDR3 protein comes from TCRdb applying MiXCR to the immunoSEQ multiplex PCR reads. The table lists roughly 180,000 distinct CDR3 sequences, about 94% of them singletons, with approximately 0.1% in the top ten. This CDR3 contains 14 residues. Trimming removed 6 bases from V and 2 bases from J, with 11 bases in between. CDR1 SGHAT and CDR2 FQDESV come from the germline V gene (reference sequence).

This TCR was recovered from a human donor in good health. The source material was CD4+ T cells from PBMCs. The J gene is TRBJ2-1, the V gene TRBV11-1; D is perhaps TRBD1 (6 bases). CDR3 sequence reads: CASRERGTYNEQFF. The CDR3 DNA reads TGTGCCAGCAGAGAGAGGGGGACCTACAATGAGCAGTTCTTC.